The 11 T cell receptor beta chains below all came from one sample that was sequenced in a study of blood T cell repertoires in COVID-19. The table came from immunoSEQ multiplex PCR; TCRdb's copy has only in-frame clones and leaves some out. This table holds 220,000 or so clones, 70% to 85% found once. Sample: PBMCs or T cells enriched from blood (not recorded which). These receptors all stem from a woman aged 60 to 75 who had recovered from COVID-19.

The chain recombines TRBV10-3 with TRBJ1-3; D is perhaps TRBD1 (5 bases). V gave up 2 bases and J gave up 4 bases, with 6 bases separating them. This CDR3 has 13 residues. The germline V gene encodes CDR1 ENHRY and CDR2 SYGVKD. CDR3 protein: CAISEDRGNTIYF. The CDR3 DNA follows: TGTGCCATCAGTGAGGACAGAGGAAACACCATATATTTT.

The V call is TRBV27, the J call TRBJ2-1, with 11 bases fitting TRBD2. J lost 7 bases, V lost 5 bases, and 7 bases had no gene match. Germline CDR1 is MNHEY and CDR2 is SMNVEV (reference sequence). This CDR3 is 15 amino acids long. CDR3 in amino acids: CASSQTSGKRNEQFF. CDR3 nucleotide sequence: TGTGCCAGCAGTCAGACTAGCGGGAAAAGGAATGAGCAGTTCTTC.

The rearrangement uses TRBV19 and TRBJ2-5; D is possibly TRBD2 (6 bases). Trimming removed 6 bases at V and 2 bases at J, with 13 bases between. The CDR3 is made up of 14 amino acids. The germline gives CDR1 LNHDA, CDR2 SQIVND (reference sequence). CDR3 sequence reads: CASSSRERQETQYF. CDR3 nucleotide sequence: TGTGCCAGTAGCAGCCGGGAGAGGCAAGAGACCCAGTACTTC.

V is TRBV19 and J is TRBJ1-2; weak D call: TRBD1 (5 bases). Germline assignment: CDR1 LNHDA and CDR2 SQIVND (reference sequence). V gave up 7 bases and J gave up 0 bases, with 9 bases separating them. The CDR3 is 13 amino acids. This chain's CDR3 is CASMQGTNYGYTF. The CDR3, as DNA: TGTGCCAGTATGCAGGGAACTAACTATGGCTACACCTTC.

In its sample, this clone was seen many times. This chain connects TRBV27 to TRBJ1-5, with a possible D match to TRBD1 (5 bases). The CDR3 length is 15 residues. Trimming stripped 2 bases from V and 4 bases from J, with 12 bases between. In germline, CDR1 is MNHEY, CDR2 SMNVEV (reference sequence). The CDR3 protein is CASSLAGGVNQPQHF. Written as DNA, the CDR3 is TGTGCCAGCAGTTTAGCGGGGGGAGTGAATCAGCCCCAGCATTTT.

J is TRBJ1-1 and V is TRBV7-2; a weak D match, TRBD1 (5 bases). The CDR3 totals 14 residues. Trimming took off 4 bases at V and 5 bases at J, with 14 bases between the two ends. Germline V CDR1 and CDR2: SGHTA, FQGNSA. CDR3 coding DNA: TGTGCCAGCAGCTACCCGGGGGGGTGGACTGAAGCTTTCTTT. Its protein is CASSYPGGWTEAFF. The full variable domain, rest sourced from reference TRBV7-2 and TRBJ1-1, is GAGVSQSPSNKVTEKGKDVELRCDPISGHTALYWYRQSLGQGLEFLIYFQGNSAPDKSGLPSDRFSAERTGGSVSTLTIQRTQQEDSAVYLCASSYPGGWTEAFFGQGTRLTVV.

The genes are TRBV5-5 and TRBJ1-6, with D possibly matching TRBD1 (5 bases). V lost 4 bases and J lost 10, with 12 bases in between. This CDR3 has 13 amino acids. Germline V lookup: CDR1 SGHKS, CDR2 YYEKEE (reference sequence). The CDR3: CASSRMGQSPLHF. CDR3 nucleotides: TGTGCCAGCAGCCGAATGGGGCAGTCACCCCTCCACTTT. Looking up the rest from reference TRBV5-5 and TRBJ1-6 gives the full variable domain: DAGVTQSPTHLIKTRGQQVTLRCSPISGHKSVSWYQQVLGQGPQFIFQYYEKEERGRGNFPDRFSARQFPNYSSELNVNALLLGDSALYLCASSRMGQSPLHFGNGTRLTVT.

Many counts were recorded for this clone. One junction end disagrees with the germline gene, perhaps due to a read error. V and J are TRBV19 and TRBJ2-3; the D is unclear. Germline loops: CDR1 LNHDA, CDR2 SQIVND (reference sequence). The CDR3 extends over 13 amino acids. CDR3 DNA sequence: TGTGCCAGTTGTATTTCGAGCACAGATACGCAGTATTTT. Translating it yields CASCISSTDTQYF. Full variable domain (rest looked up from reference TRBV19 and TRBJ2-3): DGGITQSPKYLFRKEGQNVTLSCEQNLNHDAMYWYRQDPGQGLRLIYYSQIVNDFQKGDIAEGYSVSREKKESFPLTVTSAQKNPTAFYLCASCISSTDTQYFGPGTRLTVL.

The V and J genes are TRBV7-2 and TRBJ2-1; TRBD2 matches at 13 bases. Looked up from germline, CDR1 is SGHTA and CDR2 is FQGNSA. CDR3 length equals 16 residues. V trimming: 1 base; J trimming: 8 bases; junction bases outside the gene matches: 5. CDR3 in amino acids: CASSLGTSGGWDEQFF. The CDR3 nucleotides read TGTGCCAGCAGCTTAGGGACTAGCGGGGGCTGGGATGAGCAGTTCTTC.

This sequence joins TRBV5-6 and TRBJ1-5, with D possibly matching TRBD1 (5 bases). The V gene's germline CDR1 is SGHDT and CDR2 YYEEEE. V lost 4 bases to trimming and J lost 2 bases, with 13 bases between them. This CDR3 is built from 15 residues. DNA for the CDR3: TGTGCCAGCAGCCCCTCCAGGGAAGGCAATCAGCCCCAGCATTTT. It yields the protein CASSPSREGNQPQHF.

J is TRBJ2-3 and V is TRBV5-1; D possibly corresponds to TRBD1 (5 bases). Germline CDR1 reads SGHRS; CDR2 reads YFSETQ. The V gene lost 1 base and the J gene lost 3 bases, with 15 bases spanning the gap. The CDR3 contains 16 residues. This CDR3 is CASSLLDIGATDTQYF. CDR3 DNA: TGCGCCAGCAGCTTGTTGGACATTGGTGCAACAGATACGCAGTATTTT.